This is a list of T cell receptor beta chains from one sample in a study of blood T cell repertoires in COVID-19. Here immunoSEQ multiplex PCR was the method, and the copy in TCRdb shows in-frame clones only, minus some. The table includes 25,000 to 35,000 clones, 91% detected once. Source material: peripheral blood. These receptors all come from a human donor with active COVID-19. The donor label of this sample is uncertain. The CDR3 runs from the conserved cysteine through the conserved F or W. Fields, in order: CDR3 DNA, CDR3 protein, clone size, V gene, J gene, D gene. A D gene is named only where the DNA matches it firmly. Expanded clones are given a class, and other clones once, few, many or no size at all.

TGTGCCAGCAGGTCGGGACTAGCGGGGAACGGGGAGCTGTTTTTT	CASRSGLAGNGELFF	-	TRBV7-8	TRBJ2-2	TRBD2
TGTGCCAGCAGCCCCGTAGCGGCCGAGGGCAGTGAGCAGTTCTTC	CASSPVAAEGSEQFF	-	TRBV7-2	TRBJ2-1	-
TGTGCCAGCAGCATGGCCCCCGTGTCCTACGAGCAGTACTTC	CASSMAPVSYEQYF	-	TRBV7-9	TRBJ2-7	-
TGTGCCAGCAGCTTCGGTGGGACAGGGATGGGCACTGAAGCTTTCTTT	CASSFGGTGMGTEAFF	-	TRBV11-2	TRBJ1-1	TRBD1
TGTGCCAGCAGCCAGGGGACTACAGAGACCCAGTACTTC	CASSQGTTETQYF	-	TRBV5-8	TRBJ2-5	-
TGTGCCAGCAGTCCCCATGGACTAGCGGGAGACCAGGGCTACGAGCAGTACTTC	CASSPHGLAGDQGYEQYF	-	TRBV6-2/TRBV6-3	TRBJ2-7	TRBD2
TGTGCCAGCAGCTTAGAATACAGGGGTAAAAACACCGGGGAGCTGTTTTTT	CASSLEYRGKNTGELFF	-	TRBV7-2	TRBJ2-2	TRBD1
TGTGCCAGCAGCGCCGACAGGGTCGACTTCCCCTACGAGCAGTACTTC	CASSADRVDFPYEQYF	-	TRBV5-4	TRBJ2-7	TRBD1
TGTGCCAGCAGCTTAAACCCCCACAGGGGAGATCATTATGGCTACACCTTC	CASSLNPHRGDHYGYTF	-	TRBV7-2	TRBJ1-2	TRBD1
TGTGCCAGCAGCTCACAGGGTAGTTTGAATGAAAAACTGTTTTTT	CASSSQGSLNEKLFF	once	TRBV11-2	TRBJ1-4	-
TGTGCCAGCAGCCCAATTCTAGCGGGAGGGCGCGACGAGCAGTACTTC	CASSPILAGGRDEQYF	-	TRBV3-1/TRBV3-2	TRBJ2-7	TRBD2
TGTGCCAGCAGCCGGGACAGCACTAACTATGGCTACACCTTC	CASSRDSTNYGYTF	-	TRBV5-6	TRBJ1-2	TRBD1
TGCGCCAGCAGCTTGCTACAGGGGAGTAACTATGGCTACACCTTC	CASSLLQGSNYGYTF	-	TRBV5-1	TRBJ1-2	TRBD1
TGTGCCAGCTCAACGAGTACTAGCGGCTCCTACAATGAGCAGTTCTTC	CASSTSTSGSYNEQFF	-	TRBV18	TRBJ2-1	TRBD2
TGTGCCAGCAGCGTAGGGGGAGGGCACACTGAAGCTTTCTTT	CASSVGGGHTEAFF	-	TRBV7-2	TRBJ1-1	-
TGTGCCAGCAGCTTAGGATCCGGCTCCTACGAGCAGTACTTC	CASSLGSGSYEQYF	few	TRBV7-9	TRBJ2-7	-
TGTGCCAGCAGTCCCCGGGACAGCCAAGGCACCCAGTACTTC	CASSPRDSQGTQYF	-	TRBV27	TRBJ2-5	TRBD1
TGTGCCAGCAGCGTAGAAAAGGGGGGGCAAACCTTC	CASSVEKGGQTF	-	TRBV9	TRBJ1-2	-
TGTGCCAGCAGCCTAACGACACCTAACTATGGCTACACCTTC	CASSLTTPNYGYTF	-	TRBV28	TRBJ1-2	-
TGTGCCAGCAGCTTAGAAATCGGGGGGACCACCGGGGAGCTGTTTTTT	CASSLEIGGTTGELFF	-	TRBV7-8	TRBJ2-2	TRBD2
TGTGCCAGCAGCCAAGATGGTAACAGGAACTATGGCTACACCTTC	CASSQDGNRNYGYTF	-	TRBV3-1/TRBV3-2	TRBJ1-2	-